This T cell receptor (beta chain) was sequenced for a study of CD8+CD57+ T cells in acquired aplastic anemia (dated by TCRdb to about 2018). Concerning the study at large: On average, sorted CD4+ and CD8+ cells yielded around 3.5 ug of extracted DNA, with a range of about 0.18 to 30 ug. An average of about 10 million reads for CD4+ cells and approximately 12 million reads for CD8+ cells was obtained from healthy donor samples.

Via the germline V gene, CDR1 is SNHLY and CDR2 FYNNEI. The CDR3 goes from the cysteine to the phenylalanine over 12 residues. Solely the CDR3 DNA is kept, with 36 bases framed from the first base. The study deep-sequenced TCR repertoires of sorted CD4+ and CD8+ blood T cells from severe aplastic anemia patients and healthy subjects. Ficoll-Paque density gradient centrifugation was used to isolate peripheral blood mononuclear cells. CD4+ and CD8+ T cells were sorted by FACS or magnetic beads before DNA extraction. TCR beta VDJ combination and CDR3 sequence profiling used genomic DNA as the template. An Illumina HiSeq 2000 was the platform used for TCR repertoire sequencing. The original pipeline was this. TRBV/TRBJ rearrangement plots, CDR3 size and DJ length profiles, and Simpson's diversity index were used to evaluate the repertoires. The most abundant DNA sequence in the deep sequencing data was defined as the immunodominant clone. CDR3 amino acid sequences were checked for sharing between subjects and were compared against published repertoires and the VDJdb database. In TCRdb, the public reads were trimmed at Q25 with fastp and aligned with MiXCR, with productive beta chains retained. Rows are unified per CDR3 protein, each entry keeping the most common DNA and genes. TCRdb, not the original authors, processed these V and J calls. The table for this sample lists about 68,000 distinct CDR3 sequences; 50% to 55% of them were counted only once. The leading ten clones occupy approximately 8.3% of the sample.

Points the paper makes about the study in general: Around 31 CD8+ CDR3 sequences were shared between patients and controls but appeared highly expressed in patients and within their immunodominant clones. Between patients and healthy controls, no significant difference in CD8+ Simpson's diversity was found (P=0.060).

This clonotype has more than one count but fewer than ten. Its antigen remains undetermined. A junction end diverges from the germline sequence, so it may reflect a read error. Rearrangement joined TRBV2 to TRBJ1-5; the D segment could be TRBD1, given 5 matching bases. This receptor was obtained from a human donor in good health, serving as a control. Sequenced: sorted CD4+, CD8+, or CD8+CD57+ T cells (not recorded which) from PBMCs. DNA sequence: TGTGCCACCAGTCCAGGGACGCAGCCCCAGCATTTT. Translated, it reads CATSPGTQPQHF.